This T cell receptor (beta chain) comes out of a study of cytotoxic CD8 clonotypes in ibrutinib-treated CLL. Study details: The group held 11 relapsed/refractory and about 15 treatment-naive patients, with under 18 IGHV unmutated. Once patients had received a median approximately eleven months of treatment, range 6 to 36, response samples were obtained. Study-level points and caveats: Relative to age-matched healthy donors, clonality at baseline was higher, and it tracked circulating CD8+ T-cell counts. There were differences in sampling times between sustained-remission and progressing patients.

Trimming pared 3 bases from V and 9 bases from J, leaving 15 bases between. The germline CDR1 and CDR2 sequences are KGHSH and LQKENI. The CDR3 runs to 15 residues. The method was immunoSEQ multiplex PCR; TCRdb's version includes in-frame clones alone and lacks a portion of them. The table includes about 68,000 clones, roughly 72% detected once. This clone was seen a few times. Its cognate antigen is unknown. Sequencing used PBMCs, obtained after 12 months of ibrutinib treatment. The chain combines TRBV18 with TRBJ1-6; D not resolved. The sequence was collected from a human donor with chronic lymphocytic leukemia. Here the CDR3 DNA reads TGTGCCAGCTCACCCACACGAGCGGAGGGTTCACCCCTCCACTTT. It specifies CASSPTRAEGSPLHF.